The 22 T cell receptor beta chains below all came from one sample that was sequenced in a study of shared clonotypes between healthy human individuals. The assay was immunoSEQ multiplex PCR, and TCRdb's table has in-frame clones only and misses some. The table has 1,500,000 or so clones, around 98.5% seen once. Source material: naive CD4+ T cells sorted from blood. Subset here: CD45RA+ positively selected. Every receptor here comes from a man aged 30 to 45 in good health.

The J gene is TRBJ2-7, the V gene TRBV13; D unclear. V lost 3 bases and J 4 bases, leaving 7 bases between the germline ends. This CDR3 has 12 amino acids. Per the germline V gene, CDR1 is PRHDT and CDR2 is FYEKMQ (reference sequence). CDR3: CASSFGSYEQYF. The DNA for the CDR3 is TGTGCCAGCAGCTTTGGCTCTTACGAGCAGTACTTC.

The CDR3 loop reads CASSQAGASEQYF. The DNA of the CDR3 is TGTGCCAGCAGCCAAGCGGGAGCTTCCGAGCAGTACTTC. This chain uses TRBV14 with TRBJ2-7; D possibly corresponds to TRBD2 (6 bases). The CDR3 contains 13 residues. Trimming stripped 1 base from V and 6 bases from J, with 10 bases between. Germline CDR1 is SGHDN and CDR2 is FVKESK.

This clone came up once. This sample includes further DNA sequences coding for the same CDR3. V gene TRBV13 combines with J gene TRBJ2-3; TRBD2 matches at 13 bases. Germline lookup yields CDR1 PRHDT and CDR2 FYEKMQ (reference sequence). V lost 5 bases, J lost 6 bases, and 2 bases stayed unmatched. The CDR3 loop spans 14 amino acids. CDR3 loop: CASSPLAGGDTQYF. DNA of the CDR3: TGTGCCAGCAGCCCACTAGCGGGAGGGGATACGCAGTATTTT.

The CDR3 bases are TGTGCCAGCAGTGACTCCGAACCTAGCGGGTCCAGGAGCTCCTACGAGCAGTACTTC. It yields the protein CASSDSEPSGSRSSYEQYF. This chain links TRBV2 with TRBJ2-7; 8 bases fit TRBD2. CDR3 length: 19 residues. Germline loops: CDR1 SNHLY, CDR2 FYNNEI. V trimming: 3 bases; J trimming: 0 bases; junction bases outside the gene matches: 16. Together with reference TRBV2 and TRBJ2-7, the CDR3 gives the full variable domain: EPEVTQTPSHQVTQMGQEVILRCVPISNHLYFYWYRQILGQKVEFLVSFYNNEISEKSEIFDDQFSVERPDGSNFTLKIRSTKLEDSAMYFCASSDSEPSGSRSSYEQYFGPGTRLTVT.

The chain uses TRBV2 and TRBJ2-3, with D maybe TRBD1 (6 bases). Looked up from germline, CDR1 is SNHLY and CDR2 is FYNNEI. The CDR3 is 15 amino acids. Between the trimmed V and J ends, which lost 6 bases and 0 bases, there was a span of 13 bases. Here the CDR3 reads CASSGDNLSTDTQYF. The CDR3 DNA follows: TGTGCCAGCAGCGGGGACAACCTAAGCACAGATACGCAGTATTTT. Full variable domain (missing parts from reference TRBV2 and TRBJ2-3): EPEVTQTPSHQVTQMGQEVILRCVPISNHLYFYWYRQILGQKVEFLVSFYNNEISEKSEIFDDQFSVERPDGSNFTLKIRSTKLEDSAMYFCASSGDNLSTDTQYFGPGTRLTVL.

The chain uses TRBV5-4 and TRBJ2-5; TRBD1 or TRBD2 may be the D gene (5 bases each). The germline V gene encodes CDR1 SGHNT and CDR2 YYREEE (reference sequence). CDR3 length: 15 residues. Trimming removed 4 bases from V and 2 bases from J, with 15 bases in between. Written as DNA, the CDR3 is TGTGCCAGCAGCCCCGGGACGGCCTTACAAGAGACCCAGTACTTC. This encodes CASSPGTALQETQYF.

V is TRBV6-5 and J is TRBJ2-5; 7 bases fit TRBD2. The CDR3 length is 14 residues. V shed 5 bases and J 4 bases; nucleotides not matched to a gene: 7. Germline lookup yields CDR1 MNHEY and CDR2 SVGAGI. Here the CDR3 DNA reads TGTGCCAGCAGTCCCGGGGAGGGAGGAGAGACCCAGTACTTC. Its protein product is CASSPGEGGETQYF.

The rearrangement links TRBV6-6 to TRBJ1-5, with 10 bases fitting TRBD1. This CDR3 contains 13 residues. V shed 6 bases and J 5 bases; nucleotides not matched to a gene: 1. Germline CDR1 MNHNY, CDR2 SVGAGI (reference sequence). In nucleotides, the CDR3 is TGTGCCAGCAGGGACAGGGGGGATCAGCCCCAGCATTTT. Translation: CASRDRGDQPQHF.

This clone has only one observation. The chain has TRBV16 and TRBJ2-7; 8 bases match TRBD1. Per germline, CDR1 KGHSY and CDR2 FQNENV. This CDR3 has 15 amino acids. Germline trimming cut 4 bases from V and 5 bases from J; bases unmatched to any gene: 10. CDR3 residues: CASSRRYRGTHEQYF. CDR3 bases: TGTGCCAGCAGCCGCCGGTACAGGGGGACCCACGAGCAGTACTTC.

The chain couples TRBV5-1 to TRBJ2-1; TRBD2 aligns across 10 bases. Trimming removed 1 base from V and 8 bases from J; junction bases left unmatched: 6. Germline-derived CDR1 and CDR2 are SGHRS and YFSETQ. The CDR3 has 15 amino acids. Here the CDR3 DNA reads TGCGCCAGCAGCTTGTTGCTAGCGGGAGTGGATGAGCAGTTCTTC. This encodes CASSLLLAGVDEQFF.

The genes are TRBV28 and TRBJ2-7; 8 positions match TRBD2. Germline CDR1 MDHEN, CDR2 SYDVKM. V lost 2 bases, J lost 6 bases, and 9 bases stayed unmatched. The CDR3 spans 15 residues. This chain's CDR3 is CASSLTGGAITEQYF. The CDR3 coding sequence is TGTGCCAGCAGTTTAACGGGAGGGGCGATCACCGAGCAGTACTTC.

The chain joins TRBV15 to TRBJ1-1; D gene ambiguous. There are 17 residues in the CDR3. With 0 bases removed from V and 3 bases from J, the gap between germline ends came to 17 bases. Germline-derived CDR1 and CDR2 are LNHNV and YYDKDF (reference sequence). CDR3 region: CATSRDTRQNTDTEAFF. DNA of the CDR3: TGTGCCACCAGCAGAGATACCCGCCAAAATACGGACACTGAAGCTTTCTTT. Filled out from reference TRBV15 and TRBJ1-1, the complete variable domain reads DAMVIQNPRYQVTQFGKPVTLSCSQTLNHNVMYWYQQKSSQAPKLLFHYYDKDFNNEADTPDNFQSRRPNTSFCFLDIRSPGLGDTAMYLCATSRDTRQNTDTEAFFGQGTRLTVV.

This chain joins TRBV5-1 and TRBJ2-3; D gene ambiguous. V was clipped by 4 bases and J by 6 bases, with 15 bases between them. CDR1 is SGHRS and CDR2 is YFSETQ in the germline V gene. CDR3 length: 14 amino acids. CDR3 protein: CASSTSNYGDTQYF. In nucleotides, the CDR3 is TGCGCCAGCAGCACCTCGAATTATGGTGATACGCAGTATTTT.

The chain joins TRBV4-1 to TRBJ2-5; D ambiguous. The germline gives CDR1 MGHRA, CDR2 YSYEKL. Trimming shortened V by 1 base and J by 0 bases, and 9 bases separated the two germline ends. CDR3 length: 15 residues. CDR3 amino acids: CASSQGAVYQETQYF. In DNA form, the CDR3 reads TGCGCCAGCAGCCAAGGTGCCGTGTACCAAGAGACCCAGTACTTC.

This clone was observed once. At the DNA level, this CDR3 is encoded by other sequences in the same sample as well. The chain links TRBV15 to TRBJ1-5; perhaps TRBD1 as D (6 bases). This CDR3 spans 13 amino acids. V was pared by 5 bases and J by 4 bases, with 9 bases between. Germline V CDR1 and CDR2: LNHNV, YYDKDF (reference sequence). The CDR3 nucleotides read TGTGCCACCAGCCCACAGGGAAATCAGCCCCAGCATTTT. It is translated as CATSPQGNQPQHF.

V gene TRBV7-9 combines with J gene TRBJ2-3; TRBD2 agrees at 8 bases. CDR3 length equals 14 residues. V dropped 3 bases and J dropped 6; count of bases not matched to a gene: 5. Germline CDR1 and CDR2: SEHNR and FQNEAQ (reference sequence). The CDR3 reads CASSFGRALDTQYF. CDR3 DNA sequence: TGTGCCAGCAGCTTCGGGAGGGCCTTGGATACGCAGTATTTT.

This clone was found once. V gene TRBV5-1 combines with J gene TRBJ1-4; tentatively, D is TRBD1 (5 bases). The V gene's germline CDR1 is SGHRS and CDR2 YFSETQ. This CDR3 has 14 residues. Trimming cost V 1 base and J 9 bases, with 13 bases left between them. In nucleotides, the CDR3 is TGCGCCAGCAGCTTGTCCCCAGCAGGGCAAAAACTGTTTTTT. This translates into CASSLSPAGQKLFF.

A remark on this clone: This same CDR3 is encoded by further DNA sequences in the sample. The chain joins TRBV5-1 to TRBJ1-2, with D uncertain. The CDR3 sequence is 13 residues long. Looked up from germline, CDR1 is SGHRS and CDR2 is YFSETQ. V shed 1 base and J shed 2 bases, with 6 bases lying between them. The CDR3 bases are TGCGCCAGCAGCTTGTCAGCAAACTATGGCTACACCTTC. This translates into CASSLSANYGYTF.

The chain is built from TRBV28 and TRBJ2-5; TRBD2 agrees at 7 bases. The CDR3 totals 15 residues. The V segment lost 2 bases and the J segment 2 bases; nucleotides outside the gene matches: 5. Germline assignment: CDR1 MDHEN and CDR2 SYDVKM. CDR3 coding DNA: TGTGCCAGCAGTTTAGACCAGCGGGATCAAGAGACCCAGTACTTC. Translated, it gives CASSLDQRDQETQYF. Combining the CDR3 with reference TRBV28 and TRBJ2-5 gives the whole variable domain DVKVTQSSRYLVKRTGEKVFLECVQDMDHENMFWYRQDPGLGLRLIYFSYDVKMKEKGDIPEGYSVSREKKERFSLILESASTNQTSMYLCASSLDQRDQETQYFGPGTRLLVL.

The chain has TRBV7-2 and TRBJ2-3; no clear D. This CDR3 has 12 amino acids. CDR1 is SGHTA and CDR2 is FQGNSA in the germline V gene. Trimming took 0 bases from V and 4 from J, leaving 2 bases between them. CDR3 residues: CASSLAADTQYF. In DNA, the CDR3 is TGTGCCAGCAGCTTAGCCGCAGATACGCAGTATTTT. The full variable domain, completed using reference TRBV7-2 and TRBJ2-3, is GAGVSQSPSNKVTEKGKDVELRCDPISGHTALYWYRQSLGQGLEFLIYFQGNSAPDKSGLPSDRFSAERTGGSVSTLTIQRTQQEDSAVYLCASSLAADTQYFGPGTRLTVL.

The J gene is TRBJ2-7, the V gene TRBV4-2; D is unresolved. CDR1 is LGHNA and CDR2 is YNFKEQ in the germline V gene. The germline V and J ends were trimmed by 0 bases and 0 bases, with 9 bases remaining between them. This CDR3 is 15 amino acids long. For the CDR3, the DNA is TGTGCCAGCAGCCAAGATAGGGAACTCTCCTACGAGCAGTACTTC. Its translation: CASSQDRELSYEQYF.

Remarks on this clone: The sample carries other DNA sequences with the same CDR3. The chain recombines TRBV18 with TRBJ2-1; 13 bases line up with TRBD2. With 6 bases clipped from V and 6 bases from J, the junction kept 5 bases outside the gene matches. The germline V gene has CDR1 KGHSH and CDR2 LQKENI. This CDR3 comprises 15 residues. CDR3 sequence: CASSPGLAGVNEQFF. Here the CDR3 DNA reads TGTGCCAGCTCGCCCGGACTAGCGGGGGTCAATGAGCAGTTCTTC.